This T cell receptor beta chain was identified during a study of T cells in localized non-small cell lung cancer. Clones were read by immunoSEQ multiplex PCR, and TCRdb kept only the in-frame ones, dropping some. This table has tens of thousands of clones, about four fifths appearing once. The V end lost 8 bases, the J end lost 0 bases, and 13 bases lay between the germline ends. CDR3 size: 14 residues. In germline, CDR1 is KGHSH, CDR2 LQKENI. This clone was counted a few times. The starting material was peripheral blood, obtained before any cancer treatment. V is TRBV18 and J is TRBJ1-1; tentative D call: TRBD1 (6 bases). The source of this sequence is a female donor over 55 with stage I lung adenocarcinoma. In DNA form, the CDR3 reads TGTGCCAGCACATCAGGGGTTTTGAACACTGAAGCTTTCTTT. Translated, it gives CASTSGVLNTEAFF.